These 18 T cell receptor beta chains originate from one sample sequenced in a study of blood T cell repertoires in COVID-19 (dated by TCRdb to the early 2020s). Library creation used the immunoSEQ multiplex PCR assay. Held by TCRdb, this immuneACCESS table contains in-frame sequences only and omits some clones. Under half of the omission traces to an unresolved V gene where checked; the cause of the rest is unknown. The sample profile shows about 180,000 clones; about 87% of them were found once. Of the sample, 1.6% falls within the top ten clones. The material sequenced was peripheral blood. The source is a woman between 45 and 60 years old with acute or convalescent COVID-19.

V and J are TRBV18 and TRBJ1-1; weak D call: TRBD1 (6 bases). The germline CDR1 and CDR2 sequences are KGHSH and LQKENI. The V end lost 4 bases, the J end lost 1 base, and 13 bases lay between the germline ends. This CDR3 region has 15 residues. The CDR3 spells CASSLSGQQNTEAFF. Written as DNA, the CDR3 is TGTGCCAGCTCACTCTCCGGACAGCAGAACACTGAAGCTTTCTTT.

This clone occurred once. The chain uses TRBV2 and TRBJ2-7; D unclear. Per germline, CDR1 SNHLY and CDR2 FYNNEI. V was cut by 6 bases and J by 2 bases, with 5 bases left in between. This CDR3 spans 11 amino acids. CDR3 nucleotides: TGTGCCAGCAGGGCAACCTACGAGCAGTACTTC. It translates to CASRATYEQYF.

V is TRBV19 and J is TRBJ2-1; 7 bases map to TRBD2. The germline gives CDR1 LNHDA, CDR2 SQIVND (reference sequence). V lost 3 bases to trimming and J lost 6 bases; unmatched junction nucleotides: 8. The CDR3 consists of 15 residues. The CDR3 region has the DNA TGTGCCAGTAGTATCCTAGCGGATGGTGGCAATGAGCAGTTCTTC. Translated: CASSILADGGNEQFF.

The chain employs TRBV12-5 and TRBJ2-7, with D perhaps TRBD2 (7 bases). V lost 1 base and J 10 bases, leaving 11 bases between the germline ends. Germline CDR1 reads LGHNT; CDR2 reads FRNRAP. The CDR3 is made up of 12 amino acids. The CDR3 coding sequence is TGTGCTAGTGGTTTGGGGTCGGGGGGCCAGTACTTC. This translates into CASGLGSGGQYF.

CDR3 protein: CARGVGTEAFF. CDR3 bases: TGTGCCAGGGGCGTAGGCACTGAAGCTTTCTTT. This chain joins TRBV5-3 and TRBJ1-1; D is unclear. TRBV5-3 falls under the ORF class, with uncertain function. The CDR3 length is 11 residues. Trimming cost V 8 bases and J 4 bases, with 9 bases left between them.

Many counts were recorded for this clone. The rearrangement joins TRBV7-9 to TRBJ2-7; possibly TRBD2 for D (6 bases). CDR1 is SEHNR, CDR2 FQNEAQ, per germline (reference sequence). The CDR3 runs to 14 residues. Trimming left V 5 bases short and J 5 bases short, with 16 bases between. This chain's CDR3 is CASSHFRDFHEQYF. CDR3 in DNA: TGTGCCAGCAGCCACTTCCGGGACTTCCACGAGCAGTACTTC.

The CDR3, as DNA: TGTGCCAGCAGTACTGTGCGAGGGCTGATGAACACTGAAGCTTTCTTT. It is translated as CASSTVRGLMNTEAFF. J is TRBJ1-1 and V is TRBV27, with unresolved D. The germline V and J ends were trimmed by 5 bases and 0 bases, with 16 bases remaining between them. This CDR3 spans 16 amino acids. Germline V gives CDR1 MNHEY, CDR2 SMNVEV (reference sequence).

V is TRBV27 and J is TRBJ2-7, with 11 bases identical to TRBD2. The CDR3 is 14 residues long. The germline CDR1 and CDR2 sequences are MNHEY and SMNVEV (reference sequence). The trim removed 5 bases at V and 2 bases at J, leaving 2 bases unmatched. Here the CDR3 DNA reads TGTGCCAGCAGTCTGACTAGCGGGGCCTACGAGCAGTACTTC. This gives the protein CASSLTSGAYEQYF.

The rearrangement links TRBV5-1 to TRBJ2-5; D is possibly TRBD2 (5 bases). V lost 0 bases to trimming and J lost 2 bases, with 8 bases between them. Germline V gene sequence: CDR1 SGHRS, CDR2 YFSETQ. The CDR3 consists of 14 residues. CDR3: CASSLGSAQETQYF. DNA of the CDR3: TGCGCCAGCAGCTTGGGTAGCGCACAAGAGACCCAGTACTTC.

This chain links TRBV30 with TRBJ1-1, with no clear D. Germline-derived CDR1 and CDR2 are GTSNPN and SVGIG (reference sequence). CDR3 length equals 13 residues. V was trimmed by 0 bases and J by 2 bases, leaving 7 bases between them. The CDR3 region has the DNA TGTGCCTGGAGTGTATCGGTTAACACTGAAGCTTTCTTT. Residues: CAWSVSVNTEAFF.

This clone showed up just a few times. This chain uses TRBV7-9 with TRBJ1-2, with D possibly TRBD1 on 5 matching bases. V lost 1 base and J lost 6, with 12 bases in between. The CDR3 contains 14 residues. Germline assignment: CDR1 SEHNR and CDR2 FQNEAQ (reference sequence). The CDR3, as DNA: TGTGCCAGCAGCTTAGATCGGGGGGAGAATGGCTACACCTTC. Translation gives CASSLDRGENGYTF.

This clone appeared a single time. The chain joins TRBV11-2 to TRBJ2-7, with D uncertain. From germline, CDR1 is SGHAT and CDR2 FQNNGV. CDR3 length equals 15 residues. V gave up 0 bases and J gave up 2 bases, with 11 bases separating them. The CDR3 bases are TGTGCCAGCAGCTTAGAACGAAGCAGGACCTACGAGCAGTACTTC. Translated, it gives CASSLERSRTYEQYF.

The chain recombines TRBV6-2 or TRBV6-3 with TRBJ1-1; the D is unclear. V was clipped by 2 bases and J by 1 base, with 17 bases between them. The CDR3 contains 17 residues. CDR1 is MNHEY and CDR2 is SVGEGT in the germline V gene. This chain's CDR3 is CASSYRGQSKWNTEAFF. The CDR3 nucleotides are TGTGCCAGCAGTTACCGCGGGCAAAGCAAATGGAACACTGAAGCTTTCTTT.

The sample holds a few counts of this clone. The chain links TRBV6-5 to TRBJ2-7; 7 bases are shared with TRBD1. This CDR3 is 14 amino acids long. Germline assignment: CDR1 MNHEY and CDR2 SVGAGI. J was trimmed by 1 base and V by 5 bases; bases with no gene match: 5. CDR3 sequence (DNA): TGTGCCAGCAGTCCCCGACAGGGATCCTACGAGCAGTACTTC. Its protein product is CASSPRQGSYEQYF.

CDR3 region: CATSAGFAGELFF. For the CDR3, the DNA is TGTGCCACCAGTGCAGGGTTCGCCGGGGAGCTGTTTTTT. The genes are TRBV24-1 and TRBJ2-2; TRBD1 is a possible D gene (5 bases). The V and J ends lost 5 bases and 6 bases respectively, with 9 bases between them. Germline values: CDR1 KGHDR, CDR2 SFDVKD. The CDR3 spans 13 residues.

The chain couples TRBV18 to TRBJ2-1; 13 bases line up with TRBD2. CDR1 and CDR2 from the germline V gene are KGHSH and LQKENI. The J segment lost 2 bases and the V segment lost 6 bases, leaving 7 bases of the junction unmatched. This CDR3 is 17 amino acids long. In nucleotides, the CDR3 is TGTGCCAGCTCTCTCGGGGGACTAGCGGGAACCTACAATGAGCAGTTCTTC. It yields the protein CASSLGGLAGTYNEQFF.

The DNA for the CDR3 is TGTGCCAGCAGCGGAGGTAGAGCAGATACGCAGTATTTT. This translates into CASSGGRADTQYF. The chain employs TRBV13 and TRBJ2-3, with a weak D call TRBD2 (5 bases). Trimming took off 5 bases at V and 4 bases at J, with 10 bases between the two ends. Per the germline V gene, CDR1 is PRHDT and CDR2 is FYEKMQ (reference sequence). The CDR3 totals 13 residues.

The rearrangement links TRBV11-2 to TRBJ2-7; possible D gene TRBD2, 6 bases. CDR3 length: 16 amino acids. V shed 3 bases and J shed 0 bases, with 15 bases lying between them. The germline CDR1 and CDR2 sequences are SGHAT and FQNNGV. The DNA for the CDR3 is TGTGCCAGCAGCTTTAGGCGGGACCGAGCCTCCTACGAGCAGTACTTC. Residues: CASSFRRDRASYEQYF.